The entry below describes one TCR beta chain. Its cognate antigen is unknown. The sample originates from a study of shared clonotypes between healthy human individuals. Study at large: The study enrolled two women and a few men aged 18 to 49. CD4 naive and CD4 memory each took three plates per donor, while CD8 naive took two and CD8 memory one.

Some clones are missing from TCRdb's copy, which holds only in-frame ones; the method was immunoSEQ multiplex PCR. This table holds some 2.4 million clones, 80% to 95% found once. This CDR3 is built from 14 residues. Germline V lookup: CDR1 SGHRS, CDR2 YFSETQ. Trimming removed 0 bases at V and 6 bases at J, with 9 bases between. Whole-study results and caveats: Even with large depth, rarefaction showed that sorted-subset sequencing was incomplete.

The clonotype originates from a man in his late teens or twenties in good health. Some clones in this sample may be carry-over from other donors' samples. Sequences were obtained from naive CD4+ T cells from PBMCs. Subset specified: CD45RA+ positively selected. The V and J genes are TRBV5-1 and TRBJ2-2; D is unclear. The DNA of the CDR3 is TGCGCCAGCAGCTTGGGGGGAACGGCCGGGGAGCTGTTTTTT. As protein: CASSLGGTAGELFF.